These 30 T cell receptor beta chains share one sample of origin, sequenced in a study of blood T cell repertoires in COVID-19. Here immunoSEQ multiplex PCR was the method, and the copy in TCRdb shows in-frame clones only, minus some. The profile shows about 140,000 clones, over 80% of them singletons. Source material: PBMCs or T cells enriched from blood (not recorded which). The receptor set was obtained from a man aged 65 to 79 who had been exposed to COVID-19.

DNA for the CDR3: TGTGCCAGCTCACCAATGGCGGATTACGAGCAGTACTTC. This translates into CASSPMADYEQYF. The rearrangement joins TRBV18 to TRBJ2-7; no clear D. The V gene lost 2 bases and the J gene lost 4 bases, with 9 bases spanning the gap. This CDR3 spans 13 amino acids. Germline CDR1 and CDR2: KGHSH and LQKENI.

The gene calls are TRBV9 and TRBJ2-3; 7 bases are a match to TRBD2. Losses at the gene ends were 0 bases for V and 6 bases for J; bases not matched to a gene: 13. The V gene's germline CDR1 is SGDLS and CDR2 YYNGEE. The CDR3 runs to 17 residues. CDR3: CASSVGTRLLTTDTQYF. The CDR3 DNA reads TGTGCCAGCAGCGTAGGGACTAGGCTTTTGACTACGGATACGCAGTATTTT.

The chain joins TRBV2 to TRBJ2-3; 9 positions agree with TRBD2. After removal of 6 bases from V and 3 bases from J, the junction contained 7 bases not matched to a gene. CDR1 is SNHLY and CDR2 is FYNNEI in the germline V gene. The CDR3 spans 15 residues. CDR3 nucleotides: TGTGCCAGCAGGTGGGCGGGGGGGCCGACAGATACGCAGTATTTT. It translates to CASRWAGGPTDTQYF.

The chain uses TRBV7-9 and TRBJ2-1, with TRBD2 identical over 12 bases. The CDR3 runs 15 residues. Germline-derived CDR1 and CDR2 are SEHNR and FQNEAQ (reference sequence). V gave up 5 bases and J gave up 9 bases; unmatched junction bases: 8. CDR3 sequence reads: CASSERTSGVSEQFF. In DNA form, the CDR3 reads TGTGCCAGCAGCGAGAGGACTAGCGGGGTTTCTGAGCAGTTCTTC.

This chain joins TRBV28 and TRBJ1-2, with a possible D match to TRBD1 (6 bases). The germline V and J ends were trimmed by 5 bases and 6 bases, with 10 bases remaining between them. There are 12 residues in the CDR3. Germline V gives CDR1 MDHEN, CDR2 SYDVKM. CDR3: CASSRDRNGYTF. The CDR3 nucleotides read TGTGCCAGCAGTCGCGACAGGAATGGCTACACCTTC.

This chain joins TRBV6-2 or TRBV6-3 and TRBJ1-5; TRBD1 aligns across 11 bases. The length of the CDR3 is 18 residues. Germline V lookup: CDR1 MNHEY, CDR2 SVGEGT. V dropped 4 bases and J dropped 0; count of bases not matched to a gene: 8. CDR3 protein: CASSSGQGVRYSNQPQHF. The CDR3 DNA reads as TGTGCCAGCAGTTCGGGACAGGGGGTGCGGTATAGCAATCAGCCCCAGCATTTT.

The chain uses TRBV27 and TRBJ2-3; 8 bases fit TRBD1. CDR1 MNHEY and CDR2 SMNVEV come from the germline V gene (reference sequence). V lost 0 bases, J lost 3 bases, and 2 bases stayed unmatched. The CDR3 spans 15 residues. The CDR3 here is CASSLSWTGTDTQYF. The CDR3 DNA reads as TGTGCCAGCAGTTTATCGTGGACAGGGACAGATACGCAGTATTTT.

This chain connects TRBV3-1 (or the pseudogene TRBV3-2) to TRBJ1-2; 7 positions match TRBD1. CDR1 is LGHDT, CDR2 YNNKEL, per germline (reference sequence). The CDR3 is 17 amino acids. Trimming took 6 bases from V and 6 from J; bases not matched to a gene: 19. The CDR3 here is CASRHSAGGNYFDGYTF. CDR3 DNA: TGTGCCAGCAGGCACTCGGCAGGGGGTAACTATTTTGATGGCTACACCTTC.

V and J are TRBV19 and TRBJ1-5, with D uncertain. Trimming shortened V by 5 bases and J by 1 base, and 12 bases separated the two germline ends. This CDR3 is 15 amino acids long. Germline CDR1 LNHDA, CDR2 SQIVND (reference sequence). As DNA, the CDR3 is TGTGCCAGTAGTGGACTAAGTAGAAGCAATCAGCCCCAGCATTTT. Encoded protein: CASSGLSRSNQPQHF.

The CDR3 DNA sequence: TGTGCCAGCAGCGTAGCTAGGGCGGGAGGGAGAAACATTCAGTACTTC. It codes for CASSVARAGGRNIQYF. V and J are TRBV9 and TRBJ2-4, with TRBD2 matching 9 bases. Germline values: CDR1 SGDLS, CDR2 YYNGEE. This CDR3 is 16 amino acids long. Germline trimming cut 0 bases from V and 6 bases from J; bases unmatched to any gene: 7.

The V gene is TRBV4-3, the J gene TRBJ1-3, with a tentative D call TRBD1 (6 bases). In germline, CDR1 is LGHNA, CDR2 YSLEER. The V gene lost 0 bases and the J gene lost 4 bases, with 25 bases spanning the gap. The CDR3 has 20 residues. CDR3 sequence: CASSQDPNTRNRVSGNTIYF. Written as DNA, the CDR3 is TGCGCCAGCAGCCAAGATCCCAATACTAGGAACAGGGTTTCCGGAAACACCATATATTTT.

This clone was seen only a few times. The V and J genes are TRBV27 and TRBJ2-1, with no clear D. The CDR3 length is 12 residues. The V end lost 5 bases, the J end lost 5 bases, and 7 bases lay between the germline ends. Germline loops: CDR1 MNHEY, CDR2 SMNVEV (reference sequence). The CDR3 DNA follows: TGTGCCAGCAGTCCCCTAAACAATGAGCAGTTCTTC. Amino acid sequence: CASSPLNNEQFF.

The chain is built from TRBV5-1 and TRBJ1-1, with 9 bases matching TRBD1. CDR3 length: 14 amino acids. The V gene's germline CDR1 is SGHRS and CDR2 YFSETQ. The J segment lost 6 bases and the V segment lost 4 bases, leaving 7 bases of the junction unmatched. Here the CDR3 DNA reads TGCGCCAGCAGCCTGACAGGGGGAATGGCTGAAGCTTTCTTT. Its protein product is CASSLTGGMAEAFF.

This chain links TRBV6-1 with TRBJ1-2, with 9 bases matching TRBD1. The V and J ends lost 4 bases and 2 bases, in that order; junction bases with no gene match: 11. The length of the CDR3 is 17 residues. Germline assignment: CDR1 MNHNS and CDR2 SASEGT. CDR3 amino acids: CASSALTGQGNNYGYTF. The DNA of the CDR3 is TGTGCCAGCAGTGCCCTGACGGGACAGGGAAACAACTATGGCTACACCTTC.

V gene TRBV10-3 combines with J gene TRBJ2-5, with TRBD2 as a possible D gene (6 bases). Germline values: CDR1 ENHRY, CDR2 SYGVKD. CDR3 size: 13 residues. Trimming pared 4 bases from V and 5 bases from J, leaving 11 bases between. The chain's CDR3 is CAISGTIPETQYF. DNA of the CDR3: TGTGCCATCAGTGGGACTATTCCCGAGACCCAGTACTTC.

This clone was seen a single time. The CDR3 sequence is CASSDRLAGGGDTQYF. In DNA, the CDR3 is TGTGCCAGCAGTGACCGACTAGCGGGAGGGGGTGATACGCAGTATTTT. This chain links TRBV6-2 or TRBV6-3 with TRBJ2-3; the match to TRBD2 covers 14 bases. V lost 5 bases and J lost 6; bases outside the gene matches: 7. Germline V gene data show CDR1 as MNHEY and CDR2 as SVGEGT. This CDR3 has 16 residues.

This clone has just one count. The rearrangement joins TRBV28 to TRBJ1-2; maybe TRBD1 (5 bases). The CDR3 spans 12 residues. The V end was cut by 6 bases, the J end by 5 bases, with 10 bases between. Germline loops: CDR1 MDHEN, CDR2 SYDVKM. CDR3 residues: CASSRVEYGYTF. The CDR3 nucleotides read TGTGCCAGCAGCAGGGTGGAATATGGCTACACCTTC.

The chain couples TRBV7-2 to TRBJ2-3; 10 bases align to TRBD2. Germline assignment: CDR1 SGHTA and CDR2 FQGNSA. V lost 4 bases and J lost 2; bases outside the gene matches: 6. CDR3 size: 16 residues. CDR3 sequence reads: CASSSYGTSDTDTQYF. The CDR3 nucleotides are TGTGCCAGCAGCTCATACGGGACTAGCGACACAGATACGCAGTATTTT.

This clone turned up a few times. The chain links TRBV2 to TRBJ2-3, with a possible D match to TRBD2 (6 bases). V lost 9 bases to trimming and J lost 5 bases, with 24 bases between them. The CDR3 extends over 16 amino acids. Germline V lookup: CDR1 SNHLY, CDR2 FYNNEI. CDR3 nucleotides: TGTGCCAGTAGTTCACCCGGGAGACGCGCAGGAGATACGCAGTATTTT. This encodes CASSSPGRRAGDTQYF.

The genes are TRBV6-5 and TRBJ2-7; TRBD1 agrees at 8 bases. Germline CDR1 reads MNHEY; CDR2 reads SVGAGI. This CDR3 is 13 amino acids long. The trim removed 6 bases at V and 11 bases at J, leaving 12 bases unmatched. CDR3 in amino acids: CASSHLQDRDKYF. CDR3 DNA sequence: TGTGCCAGCAGCCATTTACAGGACAGGGACAAGTACTTC.

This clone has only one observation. CDR3 sequence (DNA): TGCAGCGTTGAAGGGGGGACAGGGCAGGGCTACACCTTC. It specifies CSVEGGTGQGYTF. The V and J genes are TRBV29-1 and TRBJ1-2, with 9 bases matching TRBD1. Germline assignment: CDR1 SQVTM and CDR2 ANQGSEA. CDR3 length equals 13 residues. V shed 1 base, J shed 8 bases, and the junction held 5 bases outside the gene matches.

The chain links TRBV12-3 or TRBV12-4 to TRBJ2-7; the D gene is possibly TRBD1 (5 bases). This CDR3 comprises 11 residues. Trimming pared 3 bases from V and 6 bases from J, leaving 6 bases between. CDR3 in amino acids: CASSFRGEQYF. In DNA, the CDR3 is TGTGCCAGCAGTTTTAGGGGCGAGCAGTACTTC.

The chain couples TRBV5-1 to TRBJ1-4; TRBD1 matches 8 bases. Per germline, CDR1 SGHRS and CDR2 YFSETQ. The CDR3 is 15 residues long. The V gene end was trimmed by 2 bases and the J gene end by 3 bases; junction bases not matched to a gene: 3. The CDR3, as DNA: TGCGCCAGCAGCTTACAGGGGGTGGCTAATGAAAAACTGTTTTTT. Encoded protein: CASSLQGVANEKLFF.

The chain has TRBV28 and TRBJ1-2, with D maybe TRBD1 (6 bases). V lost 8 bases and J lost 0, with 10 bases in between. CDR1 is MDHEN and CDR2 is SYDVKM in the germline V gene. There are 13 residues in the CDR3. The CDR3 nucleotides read TGTGCCAGCTCGGGACAACCTAACTATGGCTACACCTTC. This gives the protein CASSGQPNYGYTF.

The CDR3 loop is CASSFTRRGETQYF. The CDR3 region has the DNA TGTGCCAGCAGCTTCACCCGAAGGGGGGAGACCCAGTACTTC. The genes are TRBV5-6 and TRBJ2-5; the D gene is possibly TRBD1 (6 bases). CDR1 and CDR2 (germline): SGHDT, YYEEEE. The CDR3 loop spans 14 amino acids. Trimming shortened V by 2 bases and J by 5 bases, and 13 bases separated the two germline ends.

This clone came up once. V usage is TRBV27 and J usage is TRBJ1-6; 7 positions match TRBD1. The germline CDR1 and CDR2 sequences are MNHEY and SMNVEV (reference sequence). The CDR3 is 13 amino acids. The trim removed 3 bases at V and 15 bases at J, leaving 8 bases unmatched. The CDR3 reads CASSFQTGELLHF. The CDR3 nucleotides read TGTGCCAGCAGTTTTCAAACAGGGGAACTCCTCCACTTT.

CDR3: CASSLRGADIQYF. The CDR3 coding sequence is TGTGCCAGCAGCTTACGGGGGGCGGACATTCAGTACTTC. The chain employs TRBV7-2 and TRBJ2-4; possible D gene TRBD2, 7 bases. Trimming took off 2 bases at V and 8 bases at J, with 10 bases between the two ends. This CDR3 is built from 13 residues. Germline-derived CDR1 and CDR2 are SGHTA and FQGNSA.

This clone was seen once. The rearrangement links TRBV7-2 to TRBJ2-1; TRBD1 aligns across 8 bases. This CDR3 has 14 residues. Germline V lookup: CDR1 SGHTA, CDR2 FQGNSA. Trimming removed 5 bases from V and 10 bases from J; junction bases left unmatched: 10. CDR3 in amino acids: CASSQAGQVWEQFF. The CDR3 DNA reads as TGTGCCAGCAGCCAGGCGGGACAGGTTTGGGAGCAGTTCTTC.

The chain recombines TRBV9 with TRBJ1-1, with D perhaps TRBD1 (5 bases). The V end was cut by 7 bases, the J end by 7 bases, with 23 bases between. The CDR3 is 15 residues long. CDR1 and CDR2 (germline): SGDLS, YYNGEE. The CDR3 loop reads CASSKGAGGFGEAFF. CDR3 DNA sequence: TGTGCCAGCTCTAAAGGGGCTGGAGGGTTCGGTGAAGCTTTCTTT.

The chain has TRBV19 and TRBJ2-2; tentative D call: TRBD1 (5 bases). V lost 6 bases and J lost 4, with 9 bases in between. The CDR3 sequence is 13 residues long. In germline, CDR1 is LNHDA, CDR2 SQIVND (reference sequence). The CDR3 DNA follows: TGTGCCAGTAGCAGGGTTGCCACCGGGGAGCTGTTTTTT. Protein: CASSRVATGELFF.